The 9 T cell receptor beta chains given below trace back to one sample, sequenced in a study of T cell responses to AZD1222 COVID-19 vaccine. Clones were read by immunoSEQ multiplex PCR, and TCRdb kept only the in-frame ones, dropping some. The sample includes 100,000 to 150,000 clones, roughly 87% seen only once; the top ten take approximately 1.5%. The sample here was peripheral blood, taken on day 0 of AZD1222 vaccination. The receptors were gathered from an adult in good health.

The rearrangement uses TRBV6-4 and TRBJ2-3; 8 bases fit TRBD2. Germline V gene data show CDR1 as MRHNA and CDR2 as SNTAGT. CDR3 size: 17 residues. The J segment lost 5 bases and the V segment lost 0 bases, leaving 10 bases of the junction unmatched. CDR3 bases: TGTGCCAGCAGTGACTCCGGCCGGGGGGGCGTCGGAGATACGCAGTATTTT. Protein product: CASSDSGRGGVGDTQYF.

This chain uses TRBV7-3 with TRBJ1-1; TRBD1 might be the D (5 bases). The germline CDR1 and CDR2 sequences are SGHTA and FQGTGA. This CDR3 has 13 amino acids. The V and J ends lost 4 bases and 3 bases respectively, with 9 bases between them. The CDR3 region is CASSSPGDTEAFF. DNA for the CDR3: TGTGCCAGCAGCTCCCCGGGGGACACTGAAGCTTTCTTT.

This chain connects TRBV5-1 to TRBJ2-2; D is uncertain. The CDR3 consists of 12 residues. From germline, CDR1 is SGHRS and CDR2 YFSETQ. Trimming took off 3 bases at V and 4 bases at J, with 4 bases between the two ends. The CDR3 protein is CASSSFTGELFF. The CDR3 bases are TGCGCCAGCAGCTCCTTCACCGGGGAGCTGTTTTTT.

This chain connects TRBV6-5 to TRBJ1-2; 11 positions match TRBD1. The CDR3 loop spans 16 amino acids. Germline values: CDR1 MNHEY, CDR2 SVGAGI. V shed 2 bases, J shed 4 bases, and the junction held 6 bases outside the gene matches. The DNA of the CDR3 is TGTGCCAGCAGTTACCGAATTGGACAGGGGGCCTATGGCTACACCTTC. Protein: CASSYRIGQGAYGYTF.

The CDR3 DNA is TGTGCCAGCAGCGCAGTGGATAAGATTTCCTACGAGCAGTACTTC. Translation: CASSAVDKISYEQYF. This chain joins TRBV7-6 and TRBJ2-7; no definite D call. In germline, CDR1 is SGHVS, CDR2 FNYEAQ. This CDR3 region has 15 residues. The V and J ends lost 5 bases and 1 base respectively, with 15 bases between them. Looking up the rest from reference TRBV7-6 and TRBJ2-7 gives the full variable domain: GAGVSQSPRYKVTKRGQDVALRCDPISGHVSLYWYRQALGQGPEFLTYFNYEAQQDKSGLPNDRFSAERPEGSISTLTIQRTEQRDSAMYRCASSAVDKISYEQYFGPGTRLTVT.

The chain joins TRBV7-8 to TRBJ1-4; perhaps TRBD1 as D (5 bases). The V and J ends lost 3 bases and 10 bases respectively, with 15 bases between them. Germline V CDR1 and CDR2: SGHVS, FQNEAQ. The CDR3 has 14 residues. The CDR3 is CASSLGTGIGKLFF. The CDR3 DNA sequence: TGTGCCAGCAGCTTGGGGACCGGGATTGGAAAACTGTTTTTT.

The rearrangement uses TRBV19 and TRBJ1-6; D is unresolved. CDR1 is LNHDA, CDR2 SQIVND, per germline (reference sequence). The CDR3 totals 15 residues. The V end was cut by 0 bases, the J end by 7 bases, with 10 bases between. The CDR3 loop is CASSIDPAGNSPLHF. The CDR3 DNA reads TGTGCCAGTAGTATAGATCCGGCGGGGAATTCACCCCTCCACTTT.

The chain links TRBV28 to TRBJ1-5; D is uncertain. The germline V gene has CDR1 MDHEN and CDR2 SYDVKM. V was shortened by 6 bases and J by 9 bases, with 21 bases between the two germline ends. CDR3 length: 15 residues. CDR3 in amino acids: CASRSGKQPHPPQHF. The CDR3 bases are TGTGCCAGCAGATCGGGCAAGCAACCGCATCCGCCCCAGCATTTT.

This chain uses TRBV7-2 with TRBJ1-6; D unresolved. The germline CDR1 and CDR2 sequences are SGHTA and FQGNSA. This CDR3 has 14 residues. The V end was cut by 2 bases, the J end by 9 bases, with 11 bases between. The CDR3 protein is CASSLQKGGSPLHF. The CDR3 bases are TGTGCCAGCAGCTTACAGAAAGGTGGTTCACCCCTCCACTTT.